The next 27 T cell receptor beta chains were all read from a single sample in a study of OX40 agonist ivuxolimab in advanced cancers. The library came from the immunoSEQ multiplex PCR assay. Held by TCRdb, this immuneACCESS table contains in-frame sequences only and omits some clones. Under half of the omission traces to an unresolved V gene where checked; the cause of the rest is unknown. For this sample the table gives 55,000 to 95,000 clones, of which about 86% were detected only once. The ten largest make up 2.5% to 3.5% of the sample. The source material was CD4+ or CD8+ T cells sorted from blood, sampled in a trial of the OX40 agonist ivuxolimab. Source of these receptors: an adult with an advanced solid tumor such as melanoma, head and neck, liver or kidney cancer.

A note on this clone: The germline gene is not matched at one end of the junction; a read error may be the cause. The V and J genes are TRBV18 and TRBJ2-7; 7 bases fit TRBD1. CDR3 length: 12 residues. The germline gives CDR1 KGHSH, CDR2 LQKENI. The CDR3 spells CASPPRTGKYCF. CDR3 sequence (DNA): TGTGCCAGCCCTCCAAGGACAGGCAAATACTGCTTC.

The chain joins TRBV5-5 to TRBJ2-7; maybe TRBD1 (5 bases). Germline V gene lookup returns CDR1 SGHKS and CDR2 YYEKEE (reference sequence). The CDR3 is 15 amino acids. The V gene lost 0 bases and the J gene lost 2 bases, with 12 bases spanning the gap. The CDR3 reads CASSLASGFTYEQYF. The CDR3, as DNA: TGTGCCAGCAGCTTGGCGTCAGGGTTCACCTACGAGCAGTACTTC.

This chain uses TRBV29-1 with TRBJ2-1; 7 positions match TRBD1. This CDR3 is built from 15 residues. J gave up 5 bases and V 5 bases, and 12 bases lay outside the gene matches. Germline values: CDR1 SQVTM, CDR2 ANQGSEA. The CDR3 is CSVRPSQRGHNEQFF. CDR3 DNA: TGCAGCGTTCGCCCCTCCCAGAGGGGGCACAATGAGCAGTTCTTC.

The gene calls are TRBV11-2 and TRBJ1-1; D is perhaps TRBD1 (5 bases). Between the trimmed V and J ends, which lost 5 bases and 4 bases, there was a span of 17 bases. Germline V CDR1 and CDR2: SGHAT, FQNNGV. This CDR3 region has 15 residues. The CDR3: CASSPPGPFPTEAFF. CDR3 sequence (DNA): TGTGCCAGCAGCCCTCCGGGGCCTTTTCCCACTGAAGCTTTCTTT. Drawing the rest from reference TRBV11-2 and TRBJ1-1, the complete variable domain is EAGVAQSPRYKIIEKRQSVAFWCNPISGHATLYWYQQILGQGPKLLIQFQNNGVVDDSQLPKDRFSAERLKGVDSTLKIQPAKLEDSAVYLCASSPPGPFPTEAFFGQGTRLTVV.

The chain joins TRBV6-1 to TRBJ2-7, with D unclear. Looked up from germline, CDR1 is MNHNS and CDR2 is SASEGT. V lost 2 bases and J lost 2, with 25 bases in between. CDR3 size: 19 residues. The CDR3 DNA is TGTGCCAGCAGTGAAACGGTGGCCCCATACGCGCTCCGAACCTACGAGCAGTACTTC. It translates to CASSETVAPYALRTYEQYF.

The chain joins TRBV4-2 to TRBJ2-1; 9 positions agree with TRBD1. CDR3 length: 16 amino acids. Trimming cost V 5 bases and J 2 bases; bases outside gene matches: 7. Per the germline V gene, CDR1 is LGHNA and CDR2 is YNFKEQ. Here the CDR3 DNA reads TGTGCCAGCAGCAAGCCGGGACAGGGCCCCTACAATGAGCAGTTCTTC. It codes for CASSKPGQGPYNEQFF.

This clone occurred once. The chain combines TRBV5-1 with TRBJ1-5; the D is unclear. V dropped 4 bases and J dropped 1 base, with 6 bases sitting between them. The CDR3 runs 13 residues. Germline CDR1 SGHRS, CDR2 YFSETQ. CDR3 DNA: TGCGCCAGCAGCCCGGACAGCAATCAGCCCCAGCATTTT. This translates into CASSPDSNQPQHF.

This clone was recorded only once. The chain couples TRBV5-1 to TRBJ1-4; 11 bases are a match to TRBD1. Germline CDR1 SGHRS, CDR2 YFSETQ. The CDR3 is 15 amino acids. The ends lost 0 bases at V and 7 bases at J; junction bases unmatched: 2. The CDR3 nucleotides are TGCGCCAGCAGCTTGGCCGGGACAGGGGGTGAAAAACTGTTTTTT. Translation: CASSLAGTGGEKLFF.

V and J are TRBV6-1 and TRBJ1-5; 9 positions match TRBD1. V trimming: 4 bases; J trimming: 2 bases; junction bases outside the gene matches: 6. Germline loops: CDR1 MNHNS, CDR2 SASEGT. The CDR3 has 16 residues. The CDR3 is CASSGTGVRGNQPQHF. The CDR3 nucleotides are TGTGCCAGCAGTGGGACAGGGGTCCGGGGCAATCAGCCCCAGCATTTT.

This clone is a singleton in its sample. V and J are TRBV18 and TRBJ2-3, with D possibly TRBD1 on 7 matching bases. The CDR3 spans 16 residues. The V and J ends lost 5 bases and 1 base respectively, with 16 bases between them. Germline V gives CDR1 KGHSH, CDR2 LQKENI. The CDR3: CASSSRQGGGTDTQYF. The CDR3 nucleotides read TGTGCCAGCTCATCGCGACAGGGCGGGGGCACAGATACGCAGTATTTT.

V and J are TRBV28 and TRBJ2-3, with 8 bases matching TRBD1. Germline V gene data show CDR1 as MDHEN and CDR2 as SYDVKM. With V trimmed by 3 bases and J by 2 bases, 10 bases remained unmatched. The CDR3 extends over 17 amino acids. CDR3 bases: TGTGCCAGCAGTTTCCCGCGGACAGGGAAATACACAGATACGCAGTATTTT. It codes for CASSFPRTGKYTDTQYF.

The CDR3 region is CASSIRGAPNEQFF. CDR3 nucleotide sequence: TGTGCCAGTAGTATTCGGGGGGCTCCCAATGAGCAGTTCTTC. This chain joins TRBV19 and TRBJ2-1, with D perhaps matching TRBD2 (7 bases). CDR1 and CDR2 from the germline V gene are LNHDA and SQIVND (reference sequence). The CDR3 spans 14 residues. The V end lost 3 bases, the J end lost 6 bases, and 12 bases lay between the germline ends. The whole variable domain, filled in from reference TRBV19 and TRBJ2-1, reads DGGITQSPKYLFRKEGQNVTLSCEQNLNHDAMYWYRQDPGQGLRLIYYSQIVNDFQKGDIAEGYSVSREKKESFPLTVTSAQKNPTAFYLCASSIRGAPNEQFFGPGTRLTVL.

The CDR3 DNA reads TGTGCCAGCCGAACCCTTTCTGGGGCCAACGTCCTGACTTTC. It is translated as CASRTLSGANVLTF. The genes are TRBV28 and TRBJ2-6; the D is unclear. CDR3 size: 14 residues. The germline V gene has CDR1 MDHEN and CDR2 SYDVKM. Trimming left V 8 bases short and J 1 base short, with 9 bases between.

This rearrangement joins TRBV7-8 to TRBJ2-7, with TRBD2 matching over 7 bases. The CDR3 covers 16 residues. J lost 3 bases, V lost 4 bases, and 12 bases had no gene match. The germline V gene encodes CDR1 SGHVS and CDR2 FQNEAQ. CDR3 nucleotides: TGTGCCAGCAGCTGGGGACTTGGCGGGGGAGACTACGAGCAGTACTTC. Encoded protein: CASSWGLGGGDYEQYF.

The CDR3 DNA sequence: TGTGCCAGTAGTATGGGTTACACTGAAGCTTTCTTT. It translates to CASSMGYTEAFF. The V call is TRBV19, the J call TRBJ1-1; D is undetermined. Germline V gives CDR1 LNHDA, CDR2 SQIVND (reference sequence). V was trimmed by 3 bases and J by 3 bases, leaving 5 bases between them. The CDR3 has 12 amino acids. Based on the CDR3 plus reference TRBV19 and TRBJ1-1, the full variable domain is DGGITQSPKYLFRKEGQNVTLSCEQNLNHDAMYWYRQDPGQGLRLIYYSQIVNDFQKGDIAEGYSVSREKKESFPLTVTSAQKNPTAFYLCASSMGYTEAFFGQGTRLTVV.

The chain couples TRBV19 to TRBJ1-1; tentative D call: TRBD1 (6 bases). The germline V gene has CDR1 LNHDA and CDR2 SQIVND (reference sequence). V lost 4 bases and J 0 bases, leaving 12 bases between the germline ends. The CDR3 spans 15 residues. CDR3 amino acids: CASSRGPDLNTEAFF. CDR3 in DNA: TGTGCCAGTAGTAGGGGGCCCGACCTGAACACTGAAGCTTTCTTT.

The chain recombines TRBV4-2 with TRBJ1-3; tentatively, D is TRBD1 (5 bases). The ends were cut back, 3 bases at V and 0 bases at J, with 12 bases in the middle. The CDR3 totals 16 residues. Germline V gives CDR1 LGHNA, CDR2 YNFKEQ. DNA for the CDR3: TGTGCCAGCAGCCACGCAGGGCCCAGCTCTGGAAACACCATATATTTT. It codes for CASSHAGPSSGNTIYF.

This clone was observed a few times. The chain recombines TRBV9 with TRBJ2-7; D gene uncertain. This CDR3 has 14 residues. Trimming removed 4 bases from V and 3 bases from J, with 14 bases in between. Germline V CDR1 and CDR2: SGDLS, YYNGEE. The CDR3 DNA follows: TGTGCCAGCAGCCCGTACCCAATTGGCTACGAGCAGTACTTC. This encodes CASSPYPIGYEQYF.

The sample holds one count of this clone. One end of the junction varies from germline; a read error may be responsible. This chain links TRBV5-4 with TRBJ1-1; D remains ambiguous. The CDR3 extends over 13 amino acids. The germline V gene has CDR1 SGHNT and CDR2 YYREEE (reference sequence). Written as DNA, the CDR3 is TGTGCCAGCAGCTCCACCTTGAACGCTGAAGCTTTCTTT. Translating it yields CASSSTLNAEAFF.

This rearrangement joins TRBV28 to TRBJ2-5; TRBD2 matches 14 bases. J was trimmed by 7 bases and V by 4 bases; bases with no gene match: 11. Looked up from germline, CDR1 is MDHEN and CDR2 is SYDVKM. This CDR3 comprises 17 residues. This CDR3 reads CASSSITTSGGEGTQYF. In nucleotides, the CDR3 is TGTGCCAGCAGTTCAATAACGACTAGCGGGGGGGAGGGGACCCAGTACTTC.

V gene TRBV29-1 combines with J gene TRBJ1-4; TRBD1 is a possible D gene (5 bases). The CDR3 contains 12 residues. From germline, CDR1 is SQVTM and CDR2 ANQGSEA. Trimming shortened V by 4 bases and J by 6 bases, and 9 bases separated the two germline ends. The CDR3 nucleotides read TGCAGCGTTGTAGGGGCGGATGAAAAACTGTTTTTT. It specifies CSVVGADEKLFF.

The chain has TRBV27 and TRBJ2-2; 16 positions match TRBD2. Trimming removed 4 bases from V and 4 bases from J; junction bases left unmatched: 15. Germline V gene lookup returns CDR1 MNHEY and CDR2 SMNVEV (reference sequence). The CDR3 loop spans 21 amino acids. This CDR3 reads CASSSWGLAGGPGSGTGELFF. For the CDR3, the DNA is TGTGCCAGCAGTTCTTGGGGACTAGCGGGAGGGCCAGGTAGCGGCACCGGGGAGCTGTTTTTT.

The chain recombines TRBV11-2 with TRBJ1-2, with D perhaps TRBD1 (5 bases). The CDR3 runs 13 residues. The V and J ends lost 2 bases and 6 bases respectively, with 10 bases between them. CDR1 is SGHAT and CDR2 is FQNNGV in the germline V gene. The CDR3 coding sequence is TGTGCCAGCAGCTTAACCGGGGCCCATGGCTACACCTTC. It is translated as CASSLTGAHGYTF.

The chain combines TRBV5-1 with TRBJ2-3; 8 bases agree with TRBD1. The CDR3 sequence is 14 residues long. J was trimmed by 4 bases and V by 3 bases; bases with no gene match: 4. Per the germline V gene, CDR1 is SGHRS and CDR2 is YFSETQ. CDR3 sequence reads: CASSSGGSADTQYF. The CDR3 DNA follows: TGCGCCAGCAGCTCAGGGGGCTCGGCAGATACGCAGTATTTT.

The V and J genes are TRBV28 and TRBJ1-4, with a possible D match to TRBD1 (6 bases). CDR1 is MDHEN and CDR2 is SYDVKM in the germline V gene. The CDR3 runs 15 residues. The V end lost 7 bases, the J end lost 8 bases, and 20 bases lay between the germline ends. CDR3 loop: CASTLRGGFGEKLFF. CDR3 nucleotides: TGTGCCAGCACCCTGAGGGGGGGGTTTGGGGAAAAACTGTTTTTT.

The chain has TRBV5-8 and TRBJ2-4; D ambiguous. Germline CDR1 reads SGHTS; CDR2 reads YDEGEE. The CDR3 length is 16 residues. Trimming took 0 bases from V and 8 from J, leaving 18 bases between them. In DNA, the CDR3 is TGTGCCAGCAGCTTGGTTGCCGGCCTACCCAGTGACATTCAGTACTTC. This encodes CASSLVAGLPSDIQYF.

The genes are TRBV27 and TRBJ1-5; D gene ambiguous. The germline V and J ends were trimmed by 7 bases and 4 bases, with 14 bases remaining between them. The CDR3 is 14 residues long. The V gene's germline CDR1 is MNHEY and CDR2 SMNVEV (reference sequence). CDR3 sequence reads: CASKGGPANQPQHF. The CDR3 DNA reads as TGTGCCAGCAAGGGAGGGCCAGCGAATCAGCCCCAGCATTTT.